The sequence of this T cell receptor beta chain was determined in a study of blood T cell repertoires in COVID-19. Study at large: Nucleic acid was either cDNA or gDNA, and it came from T cells, B-cell-depleted T cells, or PBMCs.

V was shortened by 3 bases and J by 1 base, with 16 bases between the two germline ends. CDR3 length: 17 residues. Germline V gene lookup returns CDR1 PRHDT and CDR2 FYEKMQ (reference sequence). The Seattle patients, enrolled during active infection, were followed longitudinally. Study processing details: Counts of nucleated cells, estimated from reference gene primer amplification, were obtained. Here immunoSEQ multiplex PCR was the method, and the copy in TCRdb shows in-frame clones only, minus some. V and J calls and clone size are those listed in that table; D and trimming were worked out from the DNA. The sample records 150,000 to 200,000 clones, less than 90% being singletons. This clone was recorded once.

V usage is TRBV13 and J usage is TRBJ2-1; perhaps TRBD2 as D (5 bases). The sequence was obtained from a woman in her 70s with COVID-19, enrolled during active disease. The sequenced material came from peripheral blood. DNA for the CDR3: TGTGCCAGCAGCTTCTCAACGGGGTTGAGGTCCTACAATGAGCAGTTCTTC. Its translation is CASSFSTGLRSYNEQFF. The entire variable domain, with the rest obtained from reference TRBV13 and TRBJ2-1, is as follows: AAGVIQSPRHLIKEKRETATLKCYPIPRHDTVYWYQQGPGQDPQFLISFYEKMQSDKGSIPDRFSAQQFSDYHSELNMSSLELGDSALYFCASSFSTGLRSYNEQFFGPGTRLTVL.